This TCR beta chain comes out of a study of response to subunit inactivated influenza vaccine. TCRdb reprocessed the RT-PCR reads with MiXCR, giving one entry per CDR3 protein. The table has some 500,000 distinct CDR3 sequences, about 25% seen once; the top ten hold approximately 2%. About this clonotype: The target antigen is unknown.

Findings of the study overall: New T cells are recruited in small numbers by each seasonal influenza vaccination, according to the authors' suggestion.

This CDR3 region has 16 residues. Germline trimming cut 5 bases from V and 5 bases from J; bases unmatched to any gene: 11. Per germline, CDR1 SGHTA and CDR2 FQGTGA. This TCR was recovered from a man aged 45-60 years who received an inactivated influenza vaccine. J is TRBJ2-3 and V is TRBV7-3; 9 nucleotides match TRBD2. This specimen was CD4+ T cells sorted from PBMCs, taken roughly 5 days after vaccination. The DNA of the CDR3 is TGTGCCAGCAGCGGGCATAGCGGGAGCGGTCGAGATACGCAGTATTTT. It specifies CASSGHSGSGRDTQYF.